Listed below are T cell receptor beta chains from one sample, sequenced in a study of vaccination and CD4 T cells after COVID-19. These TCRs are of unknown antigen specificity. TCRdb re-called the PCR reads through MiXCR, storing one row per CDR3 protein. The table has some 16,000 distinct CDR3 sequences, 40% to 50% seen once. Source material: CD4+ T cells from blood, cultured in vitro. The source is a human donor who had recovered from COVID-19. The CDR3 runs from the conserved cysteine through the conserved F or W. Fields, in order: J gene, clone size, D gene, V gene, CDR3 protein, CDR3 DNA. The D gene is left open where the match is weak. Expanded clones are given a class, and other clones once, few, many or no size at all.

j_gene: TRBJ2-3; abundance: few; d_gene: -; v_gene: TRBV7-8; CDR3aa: CASSLANARFTDTQYF; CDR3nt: TGTGCCAGCAGCTTAGCGAACGCTAGATTCACAGATACGCAGTATTTT
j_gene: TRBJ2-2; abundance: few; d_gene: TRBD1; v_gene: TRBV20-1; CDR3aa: CSARSGTGSGELFF; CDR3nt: TGCAGTGCTCGCTCCGGGACAGGGTCCGGGGAGCTGTTTTTT
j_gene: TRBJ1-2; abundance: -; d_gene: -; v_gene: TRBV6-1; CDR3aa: CASSRGGDYGYTF; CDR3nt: TGTGCCAGCAGTCGGGGGGGGGACTATGGCTACACCTTC
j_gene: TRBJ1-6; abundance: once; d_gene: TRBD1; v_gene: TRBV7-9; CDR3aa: CASSIGQGSSPLHF; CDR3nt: TGTGCCAGCAGTATCGGACAGGGAAGTTCACCCCTCCACTTT
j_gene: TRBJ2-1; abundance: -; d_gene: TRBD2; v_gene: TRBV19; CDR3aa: CASTDPGGANNEQFF; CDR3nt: TGTGCCAGTACCGACCCGGGGGGGGCTAACAATGAGCAGTTCTTC
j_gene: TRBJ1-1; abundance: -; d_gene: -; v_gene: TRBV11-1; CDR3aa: CASSLLRDAGGEAFF; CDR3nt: TGTGCCAGCAGCTTATTAAGGGACGCCGGAGGGGAAGCTTTCTTT
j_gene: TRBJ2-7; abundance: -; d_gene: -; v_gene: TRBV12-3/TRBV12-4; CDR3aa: CASSQGGFEQYF; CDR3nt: TGTGCCAGCAGCCAAGGGGGGTTCGAGCAGTACTTC
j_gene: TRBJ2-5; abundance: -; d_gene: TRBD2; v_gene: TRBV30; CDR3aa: CAWSAGLAGETQYF; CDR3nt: TGTGCCTGGAGTGCAGGACTAGCGGGAGAGACCCAGTACTTC
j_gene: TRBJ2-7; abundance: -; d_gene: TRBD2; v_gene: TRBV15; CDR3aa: CATSRSGTRGSYGQYF; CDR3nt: TGTGCCACCAGCAGAAGCGGGACCCGTGGCTCCTACGGGCAGTACTTC
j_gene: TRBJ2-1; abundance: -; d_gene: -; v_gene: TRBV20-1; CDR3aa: CSVLEGNEDEQFF; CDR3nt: TGCAGTGTCTTGGAGGGCAACGAGGATGAGCAGTTCTTC
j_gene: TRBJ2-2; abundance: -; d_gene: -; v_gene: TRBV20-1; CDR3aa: CSAKRDTNTGELFF; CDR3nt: TGCAGTGCAAAAAGGGACACGAACACCGGGGAGCTGTTTTTT
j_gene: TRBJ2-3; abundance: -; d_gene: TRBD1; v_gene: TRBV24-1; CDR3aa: CATNPGQGADTQYF; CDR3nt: TGTGCCACAAATCCGGGACAGGGGGCAGATACGCAGTATTTT
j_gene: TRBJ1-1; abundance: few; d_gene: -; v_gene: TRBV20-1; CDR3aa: CSARDGQGSSEAFF; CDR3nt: TGCAGTGCTAGAGATGGGCAGGGATCATCTGAAGCTTTCTTT
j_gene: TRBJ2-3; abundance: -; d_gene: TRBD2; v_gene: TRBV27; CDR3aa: CASSRLLAGGTIDTQYF; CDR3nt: TGTGCCAGCAGTCGCCTCCTAGCGGGAGGTACCATAGATACGCAGTATTTT
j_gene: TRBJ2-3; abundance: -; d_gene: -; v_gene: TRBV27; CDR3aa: CANSLGDGADTQYF; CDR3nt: TGTGCCAACAGTTTAGGGGACGGCGCAGATACGCAGTATTTT
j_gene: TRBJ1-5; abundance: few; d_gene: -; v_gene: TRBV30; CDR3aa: CAWSADSNQPQHF; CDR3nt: TGTGCCTGGAGTGCAGATAGCAATCAGCCCCAGCATTTT
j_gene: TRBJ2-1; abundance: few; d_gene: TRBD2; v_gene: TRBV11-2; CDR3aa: CASSRSGSSFNEQFF; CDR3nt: TGTGCCAGCAGCCGTAGCGGGAGTAGCTTCAATGAGCAGTTCTTC
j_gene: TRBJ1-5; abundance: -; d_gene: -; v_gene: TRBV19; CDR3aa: CASGSAAGGPQPQHF; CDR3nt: TGTGCCAGTGGATCCGCGGCAGGTGGGCCTCAGCCCCAGCATTTT
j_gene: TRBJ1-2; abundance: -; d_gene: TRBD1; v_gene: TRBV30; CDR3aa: CAWSVGTDYGYTF; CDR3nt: TGTGCCTGGAGTGTAGGGACAGACTATGGCTACACCTTC
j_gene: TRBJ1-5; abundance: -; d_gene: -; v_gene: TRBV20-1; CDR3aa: CSARPRLRIDQPQHF; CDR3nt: TGCAGTGCCCGACCCAGGTTGAGGATCGATCAGCCCCAGCATTTT
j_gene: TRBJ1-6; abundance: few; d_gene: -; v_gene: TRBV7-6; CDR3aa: CASSLAAGMGNSPLHF; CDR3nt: TGTGCCAGCAGCTTAGCGGCAGGGATGGGTAATTCACCCCTCCACTTT
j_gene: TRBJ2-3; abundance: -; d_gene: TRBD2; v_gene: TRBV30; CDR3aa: CAWSVGGLAGGTDTQYF; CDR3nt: TGTGCCTGGAGTGTTGGAGGACTAGCGGGAGGCACAGATACGCAGTATTTT
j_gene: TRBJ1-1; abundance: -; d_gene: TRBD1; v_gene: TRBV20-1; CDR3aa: CSAEHRGMNTEAFF; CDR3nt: TGCAGTGCTGAACACAGGGGCATGAACACTGAAGCTTTCTTT
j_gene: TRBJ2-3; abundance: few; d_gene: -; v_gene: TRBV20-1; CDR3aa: CSASGSTDTQYF; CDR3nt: TGCAGTGCTAGCGGGAGCACAGATACGCAGTATTTT
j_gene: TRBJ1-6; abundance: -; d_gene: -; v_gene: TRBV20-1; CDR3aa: CSARNGLRNSPLHF; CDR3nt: TGCAGTGCCCGAAACGGCCTGAGGAATTCACCCCTCCACTTT
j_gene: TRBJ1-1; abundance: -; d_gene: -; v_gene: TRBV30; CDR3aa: CAWSVTRNTEAFF; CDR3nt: TGTGCCTGGAGTGTAACCAGGAACACTGAAGCTTTCTTT
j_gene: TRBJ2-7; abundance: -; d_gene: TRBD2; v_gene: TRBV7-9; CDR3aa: CASSLAAGVSYEQYF; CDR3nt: TGTGCCAGCAGCTTAGCGGCGGGAGTCAGTTACGAGCAGTACTTC
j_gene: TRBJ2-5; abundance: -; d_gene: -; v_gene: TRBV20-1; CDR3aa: CSAIEGTRGGKKTQYF; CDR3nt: TGCAGTGCTATAGAGGGAACCCGGGGCGGTAAGAAGACCCAGTACTTC
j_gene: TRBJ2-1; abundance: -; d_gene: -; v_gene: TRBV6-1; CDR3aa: CASSGQGARTSGPPYNEQFF; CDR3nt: TGTGCCAGCAGTGGACAGGGGGCCCGGACTAGCGGGCCACCCTACAATGAGCAGTTCTTC
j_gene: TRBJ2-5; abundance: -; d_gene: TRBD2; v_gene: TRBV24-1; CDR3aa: CATSDSGTSGSQAQYF; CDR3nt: TGTGCCACCAGTGATTCCGGGACTAGCGGGTCCCAAGCCCAGTACTTC
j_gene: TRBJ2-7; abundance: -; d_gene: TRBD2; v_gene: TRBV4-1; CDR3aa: CASSQDRPSSGRFYEQYF; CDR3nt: TGCGCCAGCAGCCAAGATCGGCCTTCTAGCGGGAGGTTCTACGAGCAGTACTTC
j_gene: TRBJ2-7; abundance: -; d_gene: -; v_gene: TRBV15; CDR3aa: CATSRGGDSYEQYF; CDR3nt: TGTGCCACCAGCAGAGGGGGTGACAGTTACGAGCAGTACTTC
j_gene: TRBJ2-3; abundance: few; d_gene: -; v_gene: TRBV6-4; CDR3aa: CASSDGYTDTQYF; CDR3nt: TGTGCCAGCAGTGACGGGTACACAGATACGCAGTATTTT
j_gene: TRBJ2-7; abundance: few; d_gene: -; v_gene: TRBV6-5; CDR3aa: CASSYRPGGIFYEQYF; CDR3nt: TGTGCCAGCAGTTACCGCCCAGGGGGGATCTTCTACGAGCAGTACTTC
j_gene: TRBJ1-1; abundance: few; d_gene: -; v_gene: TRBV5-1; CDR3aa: CASSPQGTNTEAFF; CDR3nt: TGCGCCAGCAGCCCGCAGGGTACGAACACTGAAGCTTTCTTT
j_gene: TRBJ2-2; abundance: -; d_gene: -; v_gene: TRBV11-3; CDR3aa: CASSLAGRVAAGELFF; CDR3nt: TGTGCCAGCAGCTTAGCAGGCAGGGTAGCGGCCGGGGAGCTGTTTTTT
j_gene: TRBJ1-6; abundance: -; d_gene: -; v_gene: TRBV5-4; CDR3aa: CASSARDYNSPLHF; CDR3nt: TGTGCCAGCAGCGCCCGGGACTATAATTCACCCCTCCACTTT
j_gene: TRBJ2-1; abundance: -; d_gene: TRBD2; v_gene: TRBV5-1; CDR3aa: CASSSQLAGGSNEQFF; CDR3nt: TGCGCCAGCAGCTCCCAACTAGCGGGAGGATCAAATGAGCAGTTCTTC
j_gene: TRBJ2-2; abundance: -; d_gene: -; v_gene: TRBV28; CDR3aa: CASWDAQGAGELFF; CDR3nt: TGTGCCAGTTGGGACGCTCAAGGGGCTGGCGAGCTGTTTTTT
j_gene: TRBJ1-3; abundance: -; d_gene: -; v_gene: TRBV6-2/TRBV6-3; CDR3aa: CASTWGAAGNTIYF; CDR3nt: TGTGCCAGCACTTGGGGGGCGGCAGGAAACACCATATATTTT
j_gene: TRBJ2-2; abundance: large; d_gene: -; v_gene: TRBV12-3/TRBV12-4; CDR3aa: CASSFSTNTGELFF; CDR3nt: TGTGCCAGCAGTTTTAGTACGAACACCGGGGAGCTGTTTTTT
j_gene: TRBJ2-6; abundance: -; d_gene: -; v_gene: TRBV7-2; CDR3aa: CASSLDGSPGANVLTF; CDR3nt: TGTGCCAGCAGCTTAGACGGGAGTCCTGGGGCCAACGTCCTGACTTTC
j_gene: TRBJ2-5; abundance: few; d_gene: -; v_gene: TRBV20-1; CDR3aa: CSASPVERQETQYF; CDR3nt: TGCAGTGCTAGTCCCGTGGAGCGCCAAGAGACCCAGTACTTC
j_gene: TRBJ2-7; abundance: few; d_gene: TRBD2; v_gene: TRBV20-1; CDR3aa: CSASGGRGLDEQYF; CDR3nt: TGCAGTGCTAGCGGGGGGAGGGGCTTGGACGAGCAGTACTTC
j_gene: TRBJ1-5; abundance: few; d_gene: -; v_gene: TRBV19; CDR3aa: CASQKGGGQPQHF; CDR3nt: TGTGCCAGCCAAAAGGGGGGGGGTCAGCCCCAGCATTTT
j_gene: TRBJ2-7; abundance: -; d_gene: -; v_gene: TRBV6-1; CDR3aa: CASSEFPLTTRYEQYF; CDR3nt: TGTGCCAGCAGTGAATTCCCCCTCACGACTAGATACGAGCAGTACTTC
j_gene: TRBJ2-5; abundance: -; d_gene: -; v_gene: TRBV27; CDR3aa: CASSLRGFGETQYF; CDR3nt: TGTGCCAGCAGCCTCAGGGGTTTCGGAGAGACCCAGTACTTC
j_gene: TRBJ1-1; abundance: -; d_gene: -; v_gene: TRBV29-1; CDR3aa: CSVAGNENTEAFF; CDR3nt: TGCAGCGTCGCCGGGAATGAGAATACTGAAGCTTTCTTT
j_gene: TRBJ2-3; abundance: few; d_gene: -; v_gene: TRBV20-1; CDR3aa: CRCSALRTDTQYF; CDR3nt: TGCAGGTGTTCAGCACTTCGCACAGATACGCAGTATTTT
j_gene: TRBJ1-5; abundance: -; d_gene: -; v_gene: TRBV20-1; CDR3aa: CSAGISNQPQHF; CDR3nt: TGCAGTGCCGGGATTAGCAATCAGCCCCAGCATTTT
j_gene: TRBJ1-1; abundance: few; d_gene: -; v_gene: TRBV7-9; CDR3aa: CASSLRVGRAFF; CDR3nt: TGTGCCAGCAGCTTACGGGTCGGGAGGGCTTTCTTT
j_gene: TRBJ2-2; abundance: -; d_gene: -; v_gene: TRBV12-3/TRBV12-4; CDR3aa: CASSQFAGELFF; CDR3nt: TGTGCCAGCAGTCAGTTCGCCGGGGAGCTGTTTTTT
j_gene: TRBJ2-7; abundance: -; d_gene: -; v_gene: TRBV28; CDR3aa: CASSLERGSSYEQYF; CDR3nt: TGTGCCAGCAGTTTGGAAAGGGGTAGCTCCTACGAGCAGTACTTC
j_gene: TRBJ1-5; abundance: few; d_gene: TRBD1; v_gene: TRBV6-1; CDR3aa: CASRAPGQGNQPQHF; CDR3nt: TGTGCCAGCAGAGCCCCGGGACAGGGAAATCAGCCCCAGCATTTT
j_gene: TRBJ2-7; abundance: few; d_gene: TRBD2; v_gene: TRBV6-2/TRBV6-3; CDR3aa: CASSAAYSSGYEQYF; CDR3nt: TGTGCCAGCAGCGCGGCGTACTCTAGCGGATACGAGCAGTACTTC
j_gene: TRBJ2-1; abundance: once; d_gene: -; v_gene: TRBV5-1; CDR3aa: CASSLVRSAGGEQFF; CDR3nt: TGCGCCAGCAGCTTGGTCCGATCCGCTGGCGGTGAGCAGTTCTTC
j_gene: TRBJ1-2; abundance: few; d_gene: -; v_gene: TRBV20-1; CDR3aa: CSARVPRTGGHGYTF; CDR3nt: TGCAGTGCTAGAGTTCCCCGAACGGGGGGGCATGGCTACACCTTC